A single TCR beta chain is shown here with its context. Its matching antigen is unknown. This entry belongs to a study of T cells in localized non-small cell lung cancer. Study findings and constraints: Detection in adjacent lung was observed for a median approximately 52 of the top 100 tumor clones. Longer overall survival accompanied higher blood T cell density. Heterogeneity within the tumor remains possible, as just one region underwent sequencing.

Some clones are missing from TCRdb's copy, which holds only in-frame ones; the method was immunoSEQ multiplex PCR. The sample has some 39,000 clones; 70% to 80% are singletons. V was shortened by 0 bases and J by 2 bases, with 7 bases between the two germline ends. The CDR3 is 14 amino acids. Looked up from germline, CDR1 is MNHEY and CDR2 is SVGAGI. This chain connects TRBV6-5 to TRBJ1-1, with unresolved D. The sample here was PBMCs, taken before any cancer treatment. The sequence derives from a woman aged 35-75 years with stage II squamous cell lung carcinoma. CDR3 residues: CASSYSGINTEAFF. CDR3 DNA: TGTGCCAGCAGTTACTCAGGGATTAACACTGAAGCTTTCTTT.